This record looks at one T cell receptor (beta chain) sequence and its context. Its antigen is unidentified. This specimen comes from a study of OX40 agonist ivuxolimab in advanced cancers. For the study at large: Partial responses occurred in three patients (one hepatocellular carcinoma, two cutaneous melanoma).

Only in-frame clones appear in the TCRdb table, and some are missing; sequencing was by immunoSEQ multiplex PCR. The table lists tens of thousands of clones, 86% of them singletons. On cycle 4 day 1 and cycle 7 day 1, as well as at baseline, blood was sampled. Germline V lookup: CDR1 LGHNA, CDR2 YNFKEQ. Trimming took 0 bases from V and 8 from J; bases not matched to a gene: 10. The CDR3 covers 17 residues. Study conclusions and caveats: Partial responders receiving 0.1-3.0 mg/kg showed among the lowest clonal expansion. Both CD4+ and CD8+ T cell populations in blood had undergone clonal expansion by week 6 at 0.1 to 3.0 mg/kg.

This sequence originates from an adult with an advanced solid tumor such as melanoma, head and neck, liver or kidney cancer. This rearrangement joins TRBV4-2 to TRBJ1-4; 9 nucleotides align to TRBD1. The source was CD4+ or CD8+ T cells sorted from blood, collected in a trial of the OX40 agonist ivuxolimab. CDR3 protein: CASSQDPVGTGREKLFF. CDR3 coding DNA: TGTGCCAGCAGCCAAGATCCCGTGGGGACAGGGCGAGAAAAACTGTTTTTT.